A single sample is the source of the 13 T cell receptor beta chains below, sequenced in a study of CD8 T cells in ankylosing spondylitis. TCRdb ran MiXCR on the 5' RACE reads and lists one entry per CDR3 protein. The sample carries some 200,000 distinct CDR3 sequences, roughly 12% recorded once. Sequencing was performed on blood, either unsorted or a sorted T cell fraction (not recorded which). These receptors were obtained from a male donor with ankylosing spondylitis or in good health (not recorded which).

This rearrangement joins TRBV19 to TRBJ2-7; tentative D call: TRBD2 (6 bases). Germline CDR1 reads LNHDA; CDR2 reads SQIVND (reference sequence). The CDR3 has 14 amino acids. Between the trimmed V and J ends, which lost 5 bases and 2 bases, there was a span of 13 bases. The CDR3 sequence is CASSSLGGPYEQYF. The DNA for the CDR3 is TGTGCCAGTAGTTCACTCGGGGGACCCTACGAGCAGTACTTC. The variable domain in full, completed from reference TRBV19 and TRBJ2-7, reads DGGITQSPKYLFRKEGQNVTLSCEQNLNHDAMYWYRQDPGQGLRLIYYSQIVNDFQKGDIAEGYSVSREKKESFPLTVTSAQKNPTAFYLCASSSLGGPYEQYFGPGTRLTVT.

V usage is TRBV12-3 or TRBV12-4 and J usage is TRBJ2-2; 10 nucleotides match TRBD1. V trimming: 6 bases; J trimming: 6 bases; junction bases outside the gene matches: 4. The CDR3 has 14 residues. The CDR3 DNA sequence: TGTGCCAGCAGCTGGACAGGGGGAGCCGGGGAGCTGTTTTTT. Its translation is CASSWTGGAGELFF.

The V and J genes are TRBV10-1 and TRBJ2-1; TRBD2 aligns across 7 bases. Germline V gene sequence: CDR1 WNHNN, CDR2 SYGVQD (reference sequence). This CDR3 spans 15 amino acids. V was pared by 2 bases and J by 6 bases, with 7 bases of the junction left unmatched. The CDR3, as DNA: TGCGCCAGCAGTGAGGGGCTAGCGGCGAGCAATGAGCAGTTCTTC. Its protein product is CASSEGLAASNEQFF.

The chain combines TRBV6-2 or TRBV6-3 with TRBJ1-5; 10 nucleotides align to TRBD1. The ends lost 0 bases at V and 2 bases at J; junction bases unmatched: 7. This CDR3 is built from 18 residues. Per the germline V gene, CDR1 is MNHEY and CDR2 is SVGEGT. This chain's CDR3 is CASSYSGTGEWGNQPQHF. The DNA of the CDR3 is TGTGCCAGCAGTTACTCAGGGACAGGGGAATGGGGCAATCAGCCCCAGCATTTT.

CDR3 DNA sequence: TGCAGTGCTCCCCAGACGGGCGCTGAAGCTTTCTTT. Amino acid sequence: CSAPQTGAEAFF. The V call is TRBV20-1, the J call TRBJ1-1; D call uncertain. The CDR3 has 12 residues. V was pared by 5 bases and J by 6 bases, with 13 bases between. Germline CDR1 reads DFQATT; CDR2 reads SNEGSKA (reference sequence).

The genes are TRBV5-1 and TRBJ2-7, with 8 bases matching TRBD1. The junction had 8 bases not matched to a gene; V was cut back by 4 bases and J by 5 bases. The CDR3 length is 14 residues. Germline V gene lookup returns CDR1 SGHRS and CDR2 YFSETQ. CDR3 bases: TGCGCCAGCAGCCCCGGACAGGGAACCCACGAGCAGTACTTC. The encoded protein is CASSPGQGTHEQYF.

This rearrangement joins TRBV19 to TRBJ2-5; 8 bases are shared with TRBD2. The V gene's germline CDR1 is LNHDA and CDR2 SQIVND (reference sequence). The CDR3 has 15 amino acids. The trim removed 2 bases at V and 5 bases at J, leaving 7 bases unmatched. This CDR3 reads CASSISGGGRETQYF. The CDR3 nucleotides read TGTGCCAGTAGTATATCCGGGGGGGGTAGGGAGACCCAGTACTTC.

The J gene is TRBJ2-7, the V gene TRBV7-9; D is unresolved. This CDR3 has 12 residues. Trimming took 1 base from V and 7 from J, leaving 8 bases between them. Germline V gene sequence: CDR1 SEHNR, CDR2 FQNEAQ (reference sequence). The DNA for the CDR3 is TGTGCCAGCAGCTTAGATGACGAGGAGCAGTACTTC. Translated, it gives CASSLDDEEQYF.

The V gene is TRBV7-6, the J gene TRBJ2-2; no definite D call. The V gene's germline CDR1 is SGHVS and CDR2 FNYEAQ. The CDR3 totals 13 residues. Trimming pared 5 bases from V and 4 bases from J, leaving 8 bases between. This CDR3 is CASSAAVTGELFF. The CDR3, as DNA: TGTGCCAGCAGCGCGGCGGTCACCGGGGAGCTGTTTTTT.

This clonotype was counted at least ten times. This CDR3 is CSARDGDSGSGETQYF. The CDR3 coding sequence is TGCAGTGCTAGAGATGGGGACTCTGGATCGGGAGAGACGCAGTATTTT. The chain employs TRBV20-1 and TRBJ2-3, with a possible D match to TRBD2 (6 bases). The CDR3 covers 16 residues. Germline V CDR1 and CDR2: DFQATT, SNEGSKA (reference sequence). The V end was cut by 0 bases, the J end by 9 bases, with 22 bases between.

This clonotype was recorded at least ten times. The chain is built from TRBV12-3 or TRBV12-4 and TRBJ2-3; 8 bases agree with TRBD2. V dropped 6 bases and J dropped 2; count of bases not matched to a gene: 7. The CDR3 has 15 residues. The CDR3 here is CASSRPGGFTDTQYF. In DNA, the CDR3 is TGTGCCAGCAGCCGACCGGGAGGGTTCACAGATACGCAGTATTTT.

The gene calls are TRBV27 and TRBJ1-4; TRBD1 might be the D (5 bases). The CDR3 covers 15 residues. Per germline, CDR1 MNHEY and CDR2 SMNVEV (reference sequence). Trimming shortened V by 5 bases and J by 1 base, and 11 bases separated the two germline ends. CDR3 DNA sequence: TGTGCCAGCAGTGCCCTGAGGGGAACTAATGAAAAACTGTTTTTT. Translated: CASSALRGTNEKLFF. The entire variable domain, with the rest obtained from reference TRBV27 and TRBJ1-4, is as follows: EAQVTQNPRYLITVTGKKLTVTCSQNMNHEYMSWYRQDPGLGLRQIYYSMNVEVTDKGDVPEGYKVSRKEKRNFPLILESPSPNQTSLYFCASSALRGTNEKLFFGSGTQLSVL.

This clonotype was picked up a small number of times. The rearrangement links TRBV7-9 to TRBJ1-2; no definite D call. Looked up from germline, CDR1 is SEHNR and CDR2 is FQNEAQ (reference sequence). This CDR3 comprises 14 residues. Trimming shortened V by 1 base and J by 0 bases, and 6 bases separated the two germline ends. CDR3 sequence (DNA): TGTGCCAGCAGCTTAGTCGGCCCTAACTATGGCTACACCTTC. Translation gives CASSLVGPNYGYTF.